A selection of T cell receptor beta chains follows, all from one sample in a study of T cell repertoires in cytomegalovirus infection. TCRdb ran MiXCR on the reads and lists one entry per CDR3 protein. The repertoire includes about 490,000 distinct CDR3 sequences, more than 15% of them detected once, and roughly a quarter sits in the top ten. Sequencing input: CD8+ T cells from PBMCs. All receptors come from a human donor in good health (CMV status not recorded). Some clones in this sample may be carry-over from other donors' samples. Each CDR3 is given with its conserved first and last residue. D genes are given only for firm matches. The size entry is marked missing in some rows and otherwise reads once, few, many or a size class.

v_call: TRBV27
clone_size: many
cdr3_length: 13
j_call: TRBJ2-7
d_call: TRBD2
cdr3_aa: CASSQRGYYEQYF
cdr3_nt: TGTGCCAGCAGCCAGCGGGGCTACTACGAGCAGTACTTC

v_call: TRBV27
clone_size: many
cdr3_length: 14
j_call: TRBJ2-2
d_call: TRBD1
cdr3_aa: CASSWTGVTGELFF
cdr3_nt: TGTGCCAGCAGTTGGACAGGGGTGACCGGGGAGCTGTTTTTT

v_call: TRBV15
clone_size: many
cdr3_length: 21
j_call: TRBJ2-5
d_call: -
cdr3_aa: CATSRRTGFGPFYRQQETQYF
cdr3_nt: TGTGCCACCAGCAGGAGAACAGGGTTCGGTCCCTTTTATAGGCAACAAGAGACCCAGTACTTC

v_call: TRBV7-8
clone_size: many
cdr3_length: 16
j_call: TRBJ2-1
d_call: -
cdr3_aa: CASSQFRGIAYNEQFF
cdr3_nt: TGTGCCAGCAGCCAATTCAGGGGAATCGCCTACAATGAGCAGTTCTTC

v_call: TRBV29-1
clone_size: -
cdr3_length: 14
j_call: TRBJ2-7
d_call: -
cdr3_aa: CSVESAGSSYEQYF
cdr3_nt: TGCAGCGTTGAATCGGCCGGGAGCTCCTACGAGCAGTACTTC

v_call: TRBV2
clone_size: few
cdr3_length: 12
j_call: TRBJ2-5
d_call: -
cdr3_aa: CASEGLQETQYF
cdr3_nt: TGTGCCAGCGAGGGACTTCAAGAGACCCAGTACTTC

v_call: TRBV4-1
clone_size: many
cdr3_length: 14
j_call: TRBJ1-5
d_call: -
cdr3_aa: CASSQAGDEQPQHF
cdr3_nt: TGCGCCAGCAGCCAAGCGGGGGATGAACAGCCCCAGCATTTT

v_call: TRBV20-1
clone_size: -
cdr3_length: 15
j_call: TRBJ2-2
d_call: TRBD2
cdr3_aa: CSARLAGDNTGVLFF
cdr3_nt: TGCAGTGCTAGACTGGCGGGAGATAACACCGGGGTGCTGTTTTTT

v_call: TRBV28
clone_size: many
cdr3_length: 21
j_call: TRBJ2-1
d_call: TRBD2
cdr3_aa: CASSFPSKLAGGPGAYNEQFF
cdr3_nt: TGTGCCAGCAGTTTCCCTTCAAAACTAGCGGGAGGGCCTGGGGCTTATAATGAGCAGTTCTTC

v_call: TRBV7-9
clone_size: -
cdr3_length: 13
j_call: TRBJ1-2
d_call: TRBD1
cdr3_aa: CASRGDRGRGMPF
cdr3_nt: TGTGCCAGCAGGGGGGACAGGGGGCGCGGCATGCCCTTC

v_call: TRBV18
clone_size: -
cdr3_length: 16
j_call: TRBJ1-1
d_call: TRBD1
cdr3_aa: CASSPPTGGLGTEAFF
cdr3_nt: TGTGCCAGCTCACCACCAACAGGGGGATTAGGCACTGAAGCTTTCTTT

v_call: TRBV27
clone_size: many
cdr3_length: 16
j_call: TRBJ2-2
d_call: TRBD2
cdr3_aa: CASSPGTSLNTGELFF
cdr3_nt: TGTGCCAGCAGTCCCGGGACTAGCCTAAACACCGGGGAGCTGTTTTTT

v_call: TRBV7-9
clone_size: many
cdr3_length: 15
j_call: TRBJ2-5
d_call: TRBD1
cdr3_aa: CASSHGRQGAETQYF
cdr3_nt: TGTGCCAGCAGCCACGGCCGACAGGGGGCTGAGACCCAGTACTTC

v_call: TRBV6-6
clone_size: many
cdr3_length: 18
j_call: TRBJ2-1
d_call: TRBD2
cdr3_aa: CASSYSEAGGPLYNEQFF
cdr3_nt: TGTGCCAGCAGTTACTCTGAGGCGGGGGGGCCTTTATACAATGAGCAGTTCTTC